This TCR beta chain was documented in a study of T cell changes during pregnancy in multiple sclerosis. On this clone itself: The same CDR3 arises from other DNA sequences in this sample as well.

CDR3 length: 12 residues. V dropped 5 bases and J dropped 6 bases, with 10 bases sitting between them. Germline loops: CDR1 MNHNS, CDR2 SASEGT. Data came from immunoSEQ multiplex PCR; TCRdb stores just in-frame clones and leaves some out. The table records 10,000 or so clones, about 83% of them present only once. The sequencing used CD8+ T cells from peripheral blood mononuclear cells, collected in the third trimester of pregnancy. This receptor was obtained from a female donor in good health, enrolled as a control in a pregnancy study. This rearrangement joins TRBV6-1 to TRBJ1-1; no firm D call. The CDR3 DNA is TGTGCCAGCAGTACCCGGGGAGCTGAAGCTTTCTTT. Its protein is CASSTRGAEAFF.